What follows are 21 T cell receptor beta chains derived from one specimen sequenced in a study of CD8+ T cells in alopecia areata. cDNA prepared by RNA extraction and subsequent reverse transcription served as the template for sequencing. Assay used: immunoSEQ multiplex PCR; TCRdb lists only in-frame clones, some missing. The sample shows a few hundred thousand clones, over 60% of them seen only once. The sample's treatment: oral pan-JAK inhibitor, 5-10 mg twice daily. Sequencing was performed on CD4+ T cells sorted from blood, taken at week 44, from a patient treated with tofacitinib. The receptors shown here come from a human donor with alopecia areata.

The chain has TRBV2 and TRBJ1-1, with 9 bases matching TRBD1. CDR1 is SNHLY, CDR2 FYNNEI, per germline. Trimming cost V 4 bases and J 0 bases; bases outside gene matches: 3. This CDR3 has 15 residues. The CDR3 DNA follows: TGTGCCAGCAGTGGGGGACAGGGAATGAACACTGAAGCTTTCTTT. Protein sequence: CASSGGQGMNTEAFF.

The chain combines TRBV7-2 with TRBJ1-1; TRBD1 matches 10 bases. Germline values: CDR1 SGHTA, CDR2 FQGNSA. The CDR3 totals 13 residues. Germline trimming cut 6 bases from V and 11 bases from J; bases unmatched to any gene: 9. CDR3 residues: CASRSLGQGYAFF. The CDR3 bases are TGTGCCAGCAGGTCTCTGGGACAGGGGTACGCTTTCTTT.

J is TRBJ2-3 and V is TRBV21-1; the table's D call of TRBD2 was not tested on the DNA. TRBV21-1 is given as a pseudogene. The CDR3 has 14 amino acids. The CDR3 nucleotides read TGTGCCAGCAGCAACGCCCGGGGGGGAGATACGCAGTATTTT. It yields the protein CASSNARGGDTQYF.

J is TRBJ1-2 and V is TRBV29-1; D is perhaps TRBD1 (5 bases). CDR3 length equals 13 residues. Germline CDR1 SQVTM, CDR2 ANQGSEA. Deletions cut 4 bases from V and 2 bases from J, with 11 bases between. CDR3 protein: CSVGQLTNYGYTF. The CDR3 region has the DNA TGCAGCGTTGGACAGTTGACAAACTATGGCTACACCTTC.

The V gene is TRBV7-9, the J gene TRBJ2-1; 7 bases line up with TRBD1. Germline V gene data show CDR1 as SEHNR and CDR2 as FQNEAQ (reference sequence). Losses at the gene ends were 0 bases for V and 8 bases for J; bases not matched to a gene: 4. The CDR3 sequence is 14 residues long. The CDR3 DNA sequence: TGTGCCAGCAGCTTAGCCCTACAGGGGTATGAGCAGTTCTTC. Its translation is CASSLALQGYEQFF.

The chain combines TRBV25-1 with TRBJ2-5; 12 bases fit TRBD2. Per the germline V gene, CDR1 is MGHDK and CDR2 is SYGVNS. V dropped 3 bases and J dropped 1; count of bases not matched to a gene: 3. The length of the CDR3 is 16 residues. Written as DNA, the CDR3 is TGTGCCAGCAGTGAGCTAGCGGGGGGGATCCAAGAGACCCAGTACTTC. Its translation is CASSELAGGIQETQYF.

The rearrangement links TRBV15 to TRBJ1-4; no reliable D call. V shed 0 bases and J shed 2 bases, with 1 base lying between them. The CDR3 has 13 residues. The germline V gene encodes CDR1 LNHNV and CDR2 YYDKDF (reference sequence). The CDR3 DNA follows: TGTGCCACCAGCAGAGATACTAATGAAAAACTGTTTTTT. Translation: CATSRDTNEKLFF.

The J gene is TRBJ1-2, the V gene TRBV29-1; TRBD1 might be the D (6 bases). With 5 bases removed from V and 6 bases from J, the gap between germline ends came to 16 bases. This CDR3 has 13 residues. The V gene's germline CDR1 is SQVTM and CDR2 ANQGSEA. The CDR3 DNA sequence: TGCAGCGTTATGACAGGCAACTGGGATGGCTACACCTTC. This encodes CSVMTGNWDGYTF.

The rearrangement uses TRBV5-1 and TRBJ2-5; D is undetermined. Per germline, CDR1 SGHRS and CDR2 YFSETQ. V shed 1 base and J shed 0 bases, with 4 bases lying between them. This CDR3 has 13 amino acids. The CDR3: CASSLNHQETQYF. Written as DNA, the CDR3 is TGCGCCAGCAGCTTGAATCACCAAGAGACCCAGTACTTC.

The chain recombines TRBV20-1 with TRBJ2-7, with a tentative D call TRBD1 (5 bases). CDR1 DFQATT and CDR2 SNEGSKA come from the germline V gene (reference sequence). There are 11 residues in the CDR3. Trimming took 4 bases from V and 7 from J, leaving 11 bases between them. The CDR3 region has the DNA TGCAGTGCTATCAGGGTAGGGGAGCAGTACTTC. This sequence encodes CSAIRVGEQYF.

This clone was counted between two and nine times. This chain links TRBV5-1 with TRBJ2-7; possibly TRBD1 for D (5 bases). Germline V gene lookup returns CDR1 SGHRS and CDR2 YFSETQ. Trimming took 4 bases from V and 0 from J, leaving 17 bases between them. The CDR3 sequence is 16 residues long. CDR3 coding DNA: TGCGCCAGCAGCGGTGGTACAGGCTCCCACTCCTACGAGCAGTACTTC. Protein sequence: CASSGGTGSHSYEQYF.

Only a few counts were recorded for this clone. The chain links TRBV30 to TRBJ2-1; D might be TRBD2 (5 bases). V was trimmed by 5 bases and J by 0 bases, leaving 11 bases between them. The CDR3 extends over 14 amino acids. Germline V gene lookup returns CDR1 GTSNPN and CDR2 SVGIG (reference sequence). The CDR3 nucleotides read TGTGCCTGGGTAACTAGGAGCTCCTACAATGAGCAGTTCTTC. Translation gives CAWVTRSSYNEQFF.

The rearrangement joins TRBV1 to TRBJ2-2; the table assigns TRBD2, which was not confirmed against the DNA. TRBV1 is designated a pseudogene. This CDR3 is 18 amino acids long. As DNA, the CDR3 is TGCACCAGCAGCCAAGGACCCACTAGCAGGGAAATCACCGGGGAGCTGTTTTTT. Translating it yields CTSSQGPTSREITGELFF.

V and J are TRBV30 and TRBJ1-2, with 8 nucleotides matching TRBD1. J was trimmed by 0 bases and V by 3 bases; bases with no gene match: 9. Germline loops: CDR1 GTSNPN, CDR2 SVGIG (reference sequence). CDR3 size: 16 residues. The chain's CDR3 is CAWSLSGTGANYGYTF. The CDR3 nucleotides are TGTGCCTGGAGCCTATCCGGGACAGGAGCTAACTATGGCTACACCTTC.

The chain employs TRBV10-3 and TRBJ1-5; D is ambiguous. This CDR3 region has 17 residues. The germline CDR1 and CDR2 sequences are ENHRY and SYGVKD. V was pared by 0 bases and J by 6 bases, with 18 bases between. CDR3 bases: TGTGCCATCAGTGAGTCGCAACGGGATCCAACTGTTCAGCCCCAGCATTTT. This gives the protein CAISESQRDPTVQPQHF.

The chain employs TRBV9 and TRBJ1-1, with D perhaps matching TRBD1 (5 bases). CDR1 is SGDLS, CDR2 YYNGEE, per germline. Trimming took off 2 bases at V and 4 bases at J, with 21 bases between the two ends. There are 17 residues in the CDR3. The CDR3 region is CASSVAGLSRVGTEAFF. Here the CDR3 DNA reads TGTGCCAGCAGCGTCGCGGGACTCTCAAGAGTGGGCACTGAAGCTTTCTTT.

The chain employs TRBV29-1 and TRBJ1-5; possible D gene TRBD1, 5 bases. This CDR3 has 12 residues. CDR1 and CDR2 (germline): SQVTM, ANQGSEA. Deletions cut 3 bases from V and 6 bases from J, with 9 bases between. The CDR3 DNA sequence: TGCAGCGTTGATCAGGGATTTCAGCCCCAGCATTTT. This gives the protein CSVDQGFQPQHF. Using reference TRBV29-1 and TRBJ1-5 for the parts outside the CDR3, the full variable domain is SAVISQKPSRDICQRGTSLTIQCQVDSQVTMMFWYRQQPGQSLTLIATANQGSEATYESGFVIDKFPISRPNLTFSTLTVSNMSPEDSSIYLCSVDQGFQPQHFGDGTRLSIL.

The CDR3 DNA reads as TGTGCCAGCTCCGGGCCCGGCGTTTGGGGGAACACTGAAGCTTTCTTT. Translation: CASSGPGVWGNTEAFF. The V call is TRBV18, the J call TRBJ1-1; D is undetermined. Between the trimmed V and J ends, which lost 6 bases and 1 base, there was a span of 18 bases. Germline CDR1 is KGHSH and CDR2 is LQKENI. The CDR3 has 16 amino acids.

The chain employs TRBV2 and TRBJ1-2; a weak D match, TRBD1 (5 bases). The V end lost 8 bases, the J end lost 5 bases, and 9 bases lay between the germline ends. This CDR3 has 11 residues. CDR1 is SNHLY, CDR2 FYNNEI, per germline. This chain's CDR3 is CASRRGYGYTF. CDR3 DNA: TGTGCCAGCCGAAGGGGTTATGGCTACACCTTC.

The chain carries TRBV5-4 and TRBJ2-7; weak D call: TRBD1 (6 bases). Germline values: CDR1 SGHNT, CDR2 YYREEE (reference sequence). This CDR3 comprises 13 residues. V was trimmed by 7 bases and J by 1 base, leaving 12 bases between them. CDR3 loop: CASHSGTSYEQYF. CDR3 DNA sequence: TGTGCCAGCCACTCCGGGACATCCTACGAGCAGTACTTC.

This clone was found once. The V gene is TRBV5-1, the J gene TRBJ2-5, with TRBD2 identical over 11 bases. The CDR3 totals 16 residues. Germline V gene sequence: CDR1 SGHRS, CDR2 YFSETQ. V dropped 2 bases and J dropped 1; count of bases not matched to a gene: 4. The CDR3, as DNA: TGCGCCAGCAGCTTAACCGGGACTAGCGGCCAAGAGACCCAGTACTTC. Translating gives CASSLTGTSGQETQYF.